The 21 T cell receptor beta chains given below trace back to one sample, sequenced in a study of naive and memory T cell subsets. An oligonucleotide containing a UMI was ligated to the 3' end of TCR cDNA. Amplification of ligated cDNA took four PCR rounds with SP2 and nested alpha and beta constant primers. TCRdb recomputed calls from the 5' RACE reads with MiXCR, one row per CDR3 protein. Here the sample spans more than 45,000 distinct CDR3 sequences, approximately 6.6% being singletons. All receptors come from a male donor in good health.

In regard to this clonotype: This may stem from a read error, because a much larger clone lies one nucleotide away. This chain uses TRBV6-1 with TRBJ2-3, with unresolved D. Trimming took 1 base from V and 3 from J, leaving 14 bases between them. The CDR3 loop spans 16 amino acids. Per germline, CDR1 MNHNS and CDR2 SASEGT. CDR3 region: CASSEEAASFTDTQYF. The CDR3 region has the DNA TGTGCCAGCAGTGAAGAGGCAGCCTCCTTTACAGATACGCAGTATTTT.

This clonotype was seen many times. The chain has TRBV7-7 and TRBJ2-3, with D perhaps TRBD2 (5 bases). The CDR3 is 14 residues long. CDR1 is SSHAT, CDR2 FNYEAQ, per germline (reference sequence). V lost 5 bases to trimming and J lost 1 base, with 10 bases between them. The CDR3, as DNA: TGTGCCAGCAGCCCAAGGACTCGCACAGATACGCAGTATTTT. Its protein product is CASSPRTRTDTQYF. The full variable domain, rest sourced from reference TRBV7-7 and TRBJ2-3, is GAGVSQSPRYKVTKRGQDVTLRCDPISSHATLYWYQQALGQGPEFLTYFNYEAQPDKSGLPSDRFSAERPEGSISTLTIQRTEQRDSAMYRCASSPRTRTDTQYFGPGTRLTVL.

The chain carries TRBV12-3 or TRBV12-4 and TRBJ2-2; 9 bases match TRBD1. The CDR3 loop spans 18 amino acids. V was pared by 6 bases and J by 1 base, with 12 bases of the junction left unmatched. The CDR3 sequence is CASSHSLTGQGNTGELFF. Here the CDR3 DNA reads TGTGCCAGCAGCCATTCTCTTACGGGACAGGGGAACACCGGGGAGCTGTTTTTT.

This clonotype was seen a handful of times. The chain combines TRBV5-1 with TRBJ2-7, with D tentatively TRBD1 or TRBD2 (5 bases each). Germline assignment: CDR1 SGHRS and CDR2 YFSETQ. With 0 bases removed from V and 2 bases from J, the gap between germline ends came to 12 bases. This CDR3 region has 15 residues. As DNA, the CDR3 is TGCGCCAGCAGCTTGGGACAGTCGAGGGCCTACGAGCAGTACTTC. Amino acid sequence: CASSLGQSRAYEQYF.

This clonotype was seen many times. V is TRBV4-1 and J is TRBJ2-7, with D possibly being TRBD1 (6 bases). CDR1 is MGHRA and CDR2 is YSYEKL in the germline V gene. The V and J ends lost 3 bases and 4 bases respectively, with 16 bases between them. The CDR3 has 15 amino acids. The DNA of the CDR3 is TGCGCCAGCAGCCAGAACCGGGACATAGGTTACGAGCAGTACTTC. Amino acid sequence: CASSQNRDIGYEQYF.

This rearrangement joins TRBV6-2 or TRBV6-3 to TRBJ2-7; no reliable D call. The CDR3 runs 17 residues. Germline V CDR1 and CDR2: MNHEY, SVGEGT. V dropped 2 bases and J dropped 2 bases, with 19 bases sitting between them. CDR3 amino acids: CASSYLFSLQRTYEQYF. In DNA form, the CDR3 reads TGTGCCAGCAGTTACCTCTTTAGCTTACAGAGAACCTACGAGCAGTACTTC.

To note about this clonotype: The junction and the germline gene differ at one end; a read error may be behind it. This chain connects TRBV10-3 to TRBJ2-7; possible D gene TRBD1, 6 bases. This CDR3 region has 14 residues. CDR1 and CDR2 (germline): ENHRY, SYGVKD. The CDR3 sequence is CGISEDRHPYEQYF. The CDR3, as DNA: TGTGGCATCAGTGAGGACAGACACCCCTACGAGCAGTACTTC.

This clonotype was counted a few times. This chain's CDR3 is CASSKSLNTEAFF. CDR3 DNA sequence: TGTGCCAGTAGCAAAAGCCTTAACACTGAAGCTTTCTTT. This chain uses TRBV19 with TRBJ1-1; no reliable D call. Trimming cost V 6 bases and J 2 bases, with 10 bases left between them. The germline gives CDR1 LNHDA, CDR2 SQIVND (reference sequence). This CDR3 is 13 amino acids long.

This clonotype was seen more than once but under ten times. This chain joins TRBV3-1 and TRBJ1-1; D not resolved. CDR1 and CDR2 from the germline V gene are LGHDT and YNNKEL (reference sequence). V was trimmed by 3 bases and J by 3 bases, leaving 5 bases between them. This CDR3 contains 12 residues. This chain's CDR3 is CASSHTYTEAFF. CDR3 bases: TGTGCCAGCAGCCACACTTACACTGAAGCTTTCTTT.

This clonotype was seen many times. This chain connects TRBV6-1 to TRBJ1-5; 8 nucleotides align to TRBD1. V lost 2 bases and J lost 6; bases outside the gene matches: 6. There are 15 residues in the CDR3. The germline gives CDR1 MNHNS, CDR2 SASEGT. The CDR3 spells CASSEFETGAQPQHF. Written as DNA, the CDR3 is TGTGCCAGCAGTGAATTTGAGACAGGGGCTCAGCCCCAGCATTTT.

This clonotype has more than one count but fewer than ten. V usage is TRBV5-1 and J usage is TRBJ1-5; 7 bases fit TRBD1. Germline loops: CDR1 SGHRS, CDR2 YFSETQ. This CDR3 has 14 amino acids. The junction had 6 bases not matched to a gene; V was cut back by 2 bases and J by 7 bases. The CDR3 DNA follows: TGCGCCAGCAGCTTTACAGGGGCGGGACAGCCCCAGCATTTT. Encoded protein: CASSFTGAGQPQHF.

This chain joins TRBV19 and TRBJ1-5, with D possibly being TRBD1 (6 bases). V was shortened by 5 bases and J by 1 base, with 12 bases between the two germline ends. Germline lookup yields CDR1 LNHDA and CDR2 SQIVND (reference sequence). The CDR3 has 15 residues. The CDR3: CASSSWTASNQPQHF. DNA for the CDR3: TGTGCCAGTAGTTCCTGGACAGCCAGCAATCAGCCCCAGCATTTT.

This clonotype occurred many times. The chain couples TRBV6-4 to TRBJ1-5; a weak D match, TRBD1 (6 bases). The CDR3 has 15 residues. Germline CDR1 MRHNA, CDR2 SNTAGT. V lost 2 bases, J lost 4 bases, and 12 bases lay in between. The CDR3 protein is CASSDEAGVNQPQHF. CDR3 sequence (DNA): TGTGCCAGCAGTGACGAGGCAGGGGTTAATCAGCCCCAGCATTTT.

This chain joins TRBV20-1 and TRBJ1-5; D is undetermined. V was trimmed by 1 base and J by 0 bases, leaving 7 bases between them. CDR3 length: 14 residues. Germline CDR1 DFQATT, CDR2 SNEGSKA (reference sequence). The CDR3 region is CSARGSNSNQPQHF. CDR3 coding DNA: TGCAGTGCTAGAGGTTCAAATAGCAATCAGCCCCAGCATTTT.

This clonotype was observed a few times. The genes are TRBV30 and TRBJ1-2, with a weak D call TRBD1 (6 bases). This CDR3 is built from 15 residues. Trimming cost V 3 bases and J 0 bases, with 14 bases left between them. From germline, CDR1 is GTSNPN and CDR2 SVGIG (reference sequence). The CDR3 nucleotides are TGTGCCTGGAGCCCGGGAGGGGGTACTAACTATGGCTACACCTTC. Its protein is CAWSPGGGTNYGYTF.

V is TRBV7-9 and J is TRBJ2-4; D perhaps matches TRBD2 (6 bases). CDR1 SEHNR and CDR2 FQNEAQ come from the germline V gene (reference sequence). The V and J ends lost 5 bases and 1 base respectively, with 18 bases between them. The CDR3 has 17 residues. The CDR3 loop reads CASSRGLRGEAKNIQYF. Here the CDR3 DNA reads TGTGCCAGCAGCCGTGGATTGCGGGGCGAGGCCAAAAACATTCAGTACTTC.

V usage is TRBV5-4 and J usage is TRBJ2-5; TRBD1 aligns across 7 bases. Germline lookup yields CDR1 SGHNT and CDR2 YYREEE (reference sequence). The CDR3 runs 15 residues. J was trimmed by 2 bases and V by 4 bases; bases with no gene match: 8. The CDR3, as DNA: TGTGCCAGCAGCCAAACGGGACAGCTTCAAGAGACCCAGTACTTC. Its translation: CASSQTGQLQETQYF.

This rearrangement joins TRBV6-5 to TRBJ1-6, with D perhaps matching TRBD1 (6 bases). The CDR3 sequence is 15 residues long. Trimming took off 0 bases at V and 10 bases at J, with 13 bases between the two ends. Germline CDR1 reads MNHEY; CDR2 reads SVGAGI. The CDR3 sequence: CASSYSNRVGSPLHF. In DNA form, the CDR3 reads TGTGCCAGCAGTTACTCGAACAGGGTAGGATCACCCCTCCACTTT.

The chain carries TRBV20-1 and TRBJ1-5; D remains ambiguous. The V end lost 0 bases, the J end lost 1 base, and 7 bases lay between the germline ends. Germline values: CDR1 DFQATT, CDR2 SNEGSKA (reference sequence). The CDR3 sequence is 14 residues long. DNA of the CDR3: TGCAGTGCTAGAGAGGGAGGGAGCAATCAGCCCCAGCATTTT. This gives the protein CSAREGGSNQPQHF.

This clonotype was recorded many times. The CDR3 region is CASRTGSPDTQYF. The CDR3 DNA reads TGTGCCAGCAGGACGGGTTCCCCAGATACGCAGTATTTT. This sequence joins TRBV6-6 and TRBJ2-3; D not certain. The CDR3 contains 13 residues. Germline V lookup: CDR1 MNHNY, CDR2 SVGAGI (reference sequence). Trimming took 6 bases from V and 4 from J, leaving 11 bases between them.

At least ten counts were recorded for this clonotype. The chain is built from TRBV12-3 or TRBV12-4 and TRBJ2-7; 16 nucleotides agree with TRBD2. V gave up 5 bases and J gave up 2 bases; unmatched junction bases: 6. The CDR3 contains 17 residues. CDR3 nucleotide sequence: TGTGCCAGCAGTCCCGGGACTAGCGGGAGGGGGGCCTACGAGCAGTACTTC. It encodes CASSPGTSGRGAYEQYF.